This T cell receptor (beta chain) was sequenced in a study of vaccination and CD4 T cells after COVID-19. Study as a whole: Day 14 and days 161 to 241 post-vaccination were the sampling points for three convalescent patients.

Sequencing of DNA taken from cultured CD4+ T cells relied on the Oncomine TCR Beta short-read assay. TCRdb re-analysed the PCR reads in MiXCR, keeping a single row per CDR3 protein. The data show around 18,000 distinct CDR3 sequences, with about 51% seen just once and 21% held by the top ten. Time point given: late sampling 161 to 241 days after vaccination in a few convalescent patients. Noted treatment: roughly nine-day PBMC culture with coronavirus spike peptide pools or control peptides (ViraFEST assay). V trimming: 2 bases; J trimming: 7 bases; junction bases outside the gene matches: 14. The CDR3 contains 18 residues. The germline gives CDR1 DFQATT, CDR2 SNEGSKA (reference sequence). Remarks on this clonotype: Its antigen remains unknown.

The sequencing here drew on CD4+ T cells from blood, cultured in vitro, taken about 7 months after SARS-CoV-2 vaccination. The V call is TRBV20-1, the J call TRBJ2-1; 13 bases are a match to TRBD2. This TCR was sampled from a human donor who had recovered from COVID-19. CDR3: CSARRSSVLAGGRNEQFF. CDR3 bases: TGCAGTGCTAGACGTTCTTCCGTACTAGCGGGAGGGCGTAATGAGCAGTTCTTC.